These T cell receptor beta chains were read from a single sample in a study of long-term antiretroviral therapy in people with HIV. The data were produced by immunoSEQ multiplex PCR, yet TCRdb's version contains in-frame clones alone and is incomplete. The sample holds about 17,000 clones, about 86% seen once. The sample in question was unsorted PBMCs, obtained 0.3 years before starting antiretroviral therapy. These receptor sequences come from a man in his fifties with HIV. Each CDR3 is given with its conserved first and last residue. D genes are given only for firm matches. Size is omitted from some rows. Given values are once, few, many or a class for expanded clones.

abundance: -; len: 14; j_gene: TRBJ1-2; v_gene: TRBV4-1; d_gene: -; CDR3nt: TGCGCCAGCAGCCAAGAGTCCAGGGTTGACGGCTACACCTTC; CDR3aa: CASSQESRVDGYTF
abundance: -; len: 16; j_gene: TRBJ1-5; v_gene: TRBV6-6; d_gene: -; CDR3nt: TGTGCCAGCAGTTACTCGACGGCCTATGGCAATCAGCCCCAGCATTTT; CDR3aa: CASSYSTAYGNQPQHF
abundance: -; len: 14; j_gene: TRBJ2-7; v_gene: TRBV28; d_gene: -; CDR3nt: TGTGCCAGCAGTCCAGGGACGTTCTCCTACGAGCAGTACTTC; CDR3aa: CASSPGTFSYEQYF
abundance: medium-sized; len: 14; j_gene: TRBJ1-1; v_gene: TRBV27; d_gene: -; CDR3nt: TGTGCCAGCAGTCCCAGTAGGGGTAGGACTGAAGCTTTCTTT; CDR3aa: CASSPSRGRTEAFF
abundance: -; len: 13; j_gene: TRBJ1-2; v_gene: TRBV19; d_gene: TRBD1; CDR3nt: TGTGCCAGTAGCCCCGGGACAGTTTATGGCTACACCTTC; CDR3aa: CASSPGTVYGYTF
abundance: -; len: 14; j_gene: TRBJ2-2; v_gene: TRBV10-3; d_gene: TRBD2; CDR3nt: TGTGCCATCCGACTAGCGGGGGCTACCGGGGAGCTGTTTTTT; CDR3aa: CAIRLAGATGELFF
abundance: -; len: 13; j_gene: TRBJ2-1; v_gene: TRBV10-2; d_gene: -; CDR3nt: TGCGCCAGCAGTGATACCGCGTACAATGAGCAGTTCTTC; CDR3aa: CASSDTAYNEQFF
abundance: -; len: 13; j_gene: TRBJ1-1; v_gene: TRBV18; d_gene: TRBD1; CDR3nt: TGTGCCAGCTCACCAGCGGGGGACAGGGAACCTTTCTTT; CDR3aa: CASSPAGDREPFF
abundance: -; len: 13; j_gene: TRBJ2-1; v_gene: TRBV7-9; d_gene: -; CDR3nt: TGTGCCAGCAGCCGGGGGGCCGTCAATGAGCAGTTCTTC; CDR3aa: CASSRGAVNEQFF
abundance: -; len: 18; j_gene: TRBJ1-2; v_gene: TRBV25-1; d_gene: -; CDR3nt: TGTGCCAGCAGCTCTACCAAAGGGGGGCAAGCTTATAACTATGGCTACACCTTC; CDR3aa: CASSSTKGGQAYNYGYTF
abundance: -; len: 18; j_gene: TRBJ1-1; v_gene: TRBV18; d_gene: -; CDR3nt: TGTGCCAGCAACCCAACAACCGGGACATCGATACTGAACACTGAAGCTTTCTTT; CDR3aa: CASNPTTGTSILNTEAFF
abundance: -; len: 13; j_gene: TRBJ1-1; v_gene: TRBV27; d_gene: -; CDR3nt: TGTGCCAGCAGTTTATCGCGGACCTTTGAAGCTTTCTTT; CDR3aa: CASSLSRTFEAFF
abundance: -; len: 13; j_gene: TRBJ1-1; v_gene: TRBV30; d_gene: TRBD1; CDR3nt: TGTGCCTGGAGCCCAGGGGGGTCGGGTGAAGCTTTCTTT; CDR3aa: CAWSPGGSGEAFF
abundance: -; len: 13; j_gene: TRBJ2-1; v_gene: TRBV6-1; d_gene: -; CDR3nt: TGTGCCAGCAGTTCCTCTAGCGACAATGAGCAGTTCTTC; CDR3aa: CASSSSSDNEQFF
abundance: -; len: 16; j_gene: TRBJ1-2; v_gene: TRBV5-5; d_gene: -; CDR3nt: TGTGCCAGCAGCTTGCGTGGGGGGTTCGAAAGCTATGGCTACACCTTC; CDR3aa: CASSLRGGFESYGYTF
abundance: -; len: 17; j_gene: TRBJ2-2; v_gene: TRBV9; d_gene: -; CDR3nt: TGTGCCAGCAGCGTAGGGGTGGGGACGGGATACACCGGGGAGCTGTTTTTT; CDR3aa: CASSVGVGTGYTGELFF
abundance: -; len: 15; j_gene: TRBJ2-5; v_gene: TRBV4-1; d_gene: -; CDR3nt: TGCGCCAGCAGCCAAGTTGAATACAATAAAGAGACCCAGTACTTC; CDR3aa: CASSQVEYNKETQYF
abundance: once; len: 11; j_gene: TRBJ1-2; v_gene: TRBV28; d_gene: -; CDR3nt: TGTGCCAGCAGTCGCCCCGGGGGCTACACCTTC; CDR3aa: CASSRPGGYTF
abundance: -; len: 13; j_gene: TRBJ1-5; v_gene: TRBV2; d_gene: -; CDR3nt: TGTGCCAGCAGGGGGCCTTTCGGGCAGCCCCAGCATTTT; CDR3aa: CASRGPFGQPQHF
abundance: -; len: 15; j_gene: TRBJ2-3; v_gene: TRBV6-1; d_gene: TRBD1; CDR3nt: TGTGCCAGCAAGCTTCAGGGGGCGAGTCCAGATACGCAGTATTTT; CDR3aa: CASKLQGASPDTQYF
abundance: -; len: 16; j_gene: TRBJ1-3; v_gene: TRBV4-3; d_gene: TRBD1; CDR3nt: TGCGCCAGCAGCCGAAAATCAGACAGGGCTGGAAACACCATATATTTT; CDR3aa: CASSRKSDRAGNTIYF
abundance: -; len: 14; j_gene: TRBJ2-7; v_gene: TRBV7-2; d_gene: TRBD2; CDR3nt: TGTGCCAGCAGTTTAGGACTAGCGCCCTACGAGCAGTACTTC; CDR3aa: CASSLGLAPYEQYF
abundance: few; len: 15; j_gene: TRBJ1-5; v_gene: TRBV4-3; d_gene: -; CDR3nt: TGCGCCAGCAGCCAAGATGCCCTGGTCAATCAGCCCCAGCATTTT; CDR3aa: CASSQDALVNQPQHF
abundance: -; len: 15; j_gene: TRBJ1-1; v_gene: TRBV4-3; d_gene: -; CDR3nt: TGCGCCAGCAGCCAAGAATTCGGGGAGAACACTGAAGCTTTCTTT; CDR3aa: CASSQEFGENTEAFF
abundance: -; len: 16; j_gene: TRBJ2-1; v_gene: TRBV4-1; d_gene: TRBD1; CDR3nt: TGCGCCAGCAGCCATCCAAAACAGGGGAACTACAATGAGCAGTTCTTC; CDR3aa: CASSHPKQGNYNEQFF
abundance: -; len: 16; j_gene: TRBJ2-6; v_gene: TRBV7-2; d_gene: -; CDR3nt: TGTGCCAGCAGCCCTGGACTGTTCTCTGGGGCCAACGTCCTGACTTTC; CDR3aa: CASSPGLFSGANVLTF
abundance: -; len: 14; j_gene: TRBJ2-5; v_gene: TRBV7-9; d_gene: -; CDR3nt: TGTGCCAGCAGCTTAGATTGGGAGAGGGAGACCCAGTACTTC; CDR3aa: CASSLDWERETQYF
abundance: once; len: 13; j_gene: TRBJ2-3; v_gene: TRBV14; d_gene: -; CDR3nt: TGTGCCAGCAGCCAAGAGGGCCGAAGGACGCAGTATTTT; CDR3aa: CASSQEGRRTQYF
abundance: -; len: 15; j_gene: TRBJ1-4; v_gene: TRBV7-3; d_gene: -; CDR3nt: TGTGCCAGCAGCCTTCAGGGACCCCCTAATGAAAAACTGTTTTTT; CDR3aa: CASSLQGPPNEKLFF
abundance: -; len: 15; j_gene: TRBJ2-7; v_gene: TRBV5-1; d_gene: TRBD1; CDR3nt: TGCGCCAGCAGCTCGCTAGGGACAGATCTCTACGAGCAGTACTTC; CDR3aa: CASSSLGTDLYEQYF
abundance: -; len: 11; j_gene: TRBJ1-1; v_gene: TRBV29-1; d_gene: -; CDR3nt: TGCAGCGTTGGGGTGAACACTGAAGCTTTCTTT; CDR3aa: CSVGVNTEAFF
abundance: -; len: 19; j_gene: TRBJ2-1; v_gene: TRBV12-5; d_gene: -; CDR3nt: TGTGCTAGTGGTTTGGTAATGGACGGGACGGTGAGCTCCTACAATGAGCAGTTCTTC; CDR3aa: CASGLVMDGTVSSYNEQFF
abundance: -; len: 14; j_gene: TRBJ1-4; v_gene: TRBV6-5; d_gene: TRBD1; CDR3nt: TGTGCCAGCAGTCCCGGGACAGGGTATGAAAAACTGTTTTTT; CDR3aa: CASSPGTGYEKLFF
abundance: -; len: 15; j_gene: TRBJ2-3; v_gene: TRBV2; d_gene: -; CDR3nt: TGTGCCAGCCGACGGACGGCCCGCAGCACAGATACGCAGTATTTT; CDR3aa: CASRRTARSTDTQYF
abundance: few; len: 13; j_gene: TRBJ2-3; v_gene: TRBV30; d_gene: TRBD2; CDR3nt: TGTGCCTGGAGGGAGGGACTAGCGGATACGCAGTATTTT; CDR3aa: CAWREGLADTQYF
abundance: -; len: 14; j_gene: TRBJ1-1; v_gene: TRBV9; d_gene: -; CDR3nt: TGTGCCAGCAGCGTAGGACGGATGAACACTGAAGCTTTCTTT; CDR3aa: CASSVGRMNTEAFF
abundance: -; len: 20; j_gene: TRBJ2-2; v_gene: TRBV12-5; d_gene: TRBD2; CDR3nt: TGTGCTAGTGGCCTAATCCTCGCCCTACTAGCGGAGAGGAACACCGGGGAGCTGTTTTTT; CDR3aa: CASGLILALLAERNTGELFF
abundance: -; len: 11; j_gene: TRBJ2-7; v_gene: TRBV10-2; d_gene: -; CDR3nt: TGCGCCACCAGGGAAGGGAGCGAGCAGTACTTC; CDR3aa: CATREGSEQYF
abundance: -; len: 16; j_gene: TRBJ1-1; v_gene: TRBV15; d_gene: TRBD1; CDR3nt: TGTGCCACCAGCAGAGATCCCGGACAGGGGGCGATTATTCCTTTCTTT; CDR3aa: CATSRDPGQGAIIPFF
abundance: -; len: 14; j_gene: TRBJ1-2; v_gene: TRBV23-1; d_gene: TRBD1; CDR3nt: TGCGCCAGCAGTCGACAGGGTTGGGACTATGGCTACACCTTC; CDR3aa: CASSRQGWDYGYTF
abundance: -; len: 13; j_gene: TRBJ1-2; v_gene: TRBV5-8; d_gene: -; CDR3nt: TGTGCCAGCAGCTTGGCCCTAGAACGGGGCTACACCTTC; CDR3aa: CASSLALERGYTF
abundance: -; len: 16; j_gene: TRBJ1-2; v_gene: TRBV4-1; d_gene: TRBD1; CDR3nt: TGCGCCAGCAGCCGGAGACAGGGGAGCAGTAACTATGGCTACACCTTC; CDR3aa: CASSRRQGSSNYGYTF
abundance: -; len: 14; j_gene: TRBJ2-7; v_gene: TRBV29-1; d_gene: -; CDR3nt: TGCAGCGTTGAATTGACAGGAGTAGACTACGAGCAGTACTTC; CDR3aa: CSVELTGVDYEQYF
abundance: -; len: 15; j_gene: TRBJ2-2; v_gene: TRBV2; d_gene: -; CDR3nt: TGTGCCAGGTCTACGGGGCCCGCGAACACCGGGGAGCTGTTTTTT; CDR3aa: CARSTGPANTGELFF
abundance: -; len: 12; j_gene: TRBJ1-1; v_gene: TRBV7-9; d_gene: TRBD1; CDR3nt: TGTGCCAGCAGCTCGACAGGGTCTGAAGCTTTCTTT; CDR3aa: CASSSTGSEAFF
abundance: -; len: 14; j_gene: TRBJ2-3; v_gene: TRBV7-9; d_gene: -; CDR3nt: TGTGCCAGCAGCTTAGGAGTAGGGGAATATACGCAGTATTTT; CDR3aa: CASSLGVGEYTQYF
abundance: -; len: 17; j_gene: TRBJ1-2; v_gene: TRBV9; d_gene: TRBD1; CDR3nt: TGTGCCAGCAGCGCGACGGGACAGGGCTTAACCATCGCTGGCTACACCTTC; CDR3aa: CASSATGQGLTIAGYTF
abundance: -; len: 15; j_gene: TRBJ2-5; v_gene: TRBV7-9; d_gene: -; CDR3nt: TGTGCCAGCAGCCGAGATCCGCTCCACCAAGAGACCCAGTACTTC; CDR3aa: CASSRDPLHQETQYF
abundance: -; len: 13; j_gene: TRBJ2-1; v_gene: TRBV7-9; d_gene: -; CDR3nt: TGTGCCAGCAGCTTAGAAGGGGACAATGAGCAGTTCTTC; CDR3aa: CASSLEGDNEQFF
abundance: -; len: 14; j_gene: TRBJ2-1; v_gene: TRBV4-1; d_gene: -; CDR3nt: TGCGCCAGCAGCCAACCCGTTGCGGGCAATGAGCAGTTCTTC; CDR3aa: CASSQPVAGNEQFF
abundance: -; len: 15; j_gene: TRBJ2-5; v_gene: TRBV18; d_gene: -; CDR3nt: TGTGCCAGCTCACGAACTGAAGGGGCTCCAGAGACCCAGTACTTC; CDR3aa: CASSRTEGAPETQYF
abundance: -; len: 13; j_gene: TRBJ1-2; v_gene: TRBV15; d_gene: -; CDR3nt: TGTGCCACCAGCAGAGTTCAGGGTGCCGGCTACACCTTC; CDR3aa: CATSRVQGAGYTF
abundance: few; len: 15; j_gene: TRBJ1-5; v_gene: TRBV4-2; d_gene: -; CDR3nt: TGTGCCAGCAGCCAAGATAGGATAGGGTTTCAGCCCCAGCATTTT; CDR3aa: CASSQDRIGFQPQHF
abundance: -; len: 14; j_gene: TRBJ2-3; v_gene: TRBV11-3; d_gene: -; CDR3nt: TGTGCCAGCAGCTTAAGGCAGAGCACAGATACGCAGTATTTT; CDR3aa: CASSLRQSTDTQYF
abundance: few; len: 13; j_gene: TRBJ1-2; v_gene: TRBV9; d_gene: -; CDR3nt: TGTGCCAGCAGCGTCGAACAGGACTATGGCTACACCTTC; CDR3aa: CASSVEQDYGYTF